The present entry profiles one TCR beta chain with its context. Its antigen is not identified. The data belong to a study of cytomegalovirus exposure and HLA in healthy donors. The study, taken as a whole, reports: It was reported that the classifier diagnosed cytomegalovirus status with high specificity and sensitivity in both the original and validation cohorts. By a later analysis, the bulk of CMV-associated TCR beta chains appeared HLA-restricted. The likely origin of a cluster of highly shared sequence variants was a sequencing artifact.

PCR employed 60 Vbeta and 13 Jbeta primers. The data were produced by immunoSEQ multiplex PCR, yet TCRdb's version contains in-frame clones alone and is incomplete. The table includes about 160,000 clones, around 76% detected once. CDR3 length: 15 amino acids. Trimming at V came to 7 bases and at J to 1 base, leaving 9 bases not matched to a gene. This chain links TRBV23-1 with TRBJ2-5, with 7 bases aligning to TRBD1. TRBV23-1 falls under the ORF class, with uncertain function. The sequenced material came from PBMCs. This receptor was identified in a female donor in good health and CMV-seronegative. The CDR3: CASTDRQGPQETQYF. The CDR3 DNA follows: TGCGCCAGCACCGATAGACAGGGCCCCCAAGAGACCCAGTACTTC.